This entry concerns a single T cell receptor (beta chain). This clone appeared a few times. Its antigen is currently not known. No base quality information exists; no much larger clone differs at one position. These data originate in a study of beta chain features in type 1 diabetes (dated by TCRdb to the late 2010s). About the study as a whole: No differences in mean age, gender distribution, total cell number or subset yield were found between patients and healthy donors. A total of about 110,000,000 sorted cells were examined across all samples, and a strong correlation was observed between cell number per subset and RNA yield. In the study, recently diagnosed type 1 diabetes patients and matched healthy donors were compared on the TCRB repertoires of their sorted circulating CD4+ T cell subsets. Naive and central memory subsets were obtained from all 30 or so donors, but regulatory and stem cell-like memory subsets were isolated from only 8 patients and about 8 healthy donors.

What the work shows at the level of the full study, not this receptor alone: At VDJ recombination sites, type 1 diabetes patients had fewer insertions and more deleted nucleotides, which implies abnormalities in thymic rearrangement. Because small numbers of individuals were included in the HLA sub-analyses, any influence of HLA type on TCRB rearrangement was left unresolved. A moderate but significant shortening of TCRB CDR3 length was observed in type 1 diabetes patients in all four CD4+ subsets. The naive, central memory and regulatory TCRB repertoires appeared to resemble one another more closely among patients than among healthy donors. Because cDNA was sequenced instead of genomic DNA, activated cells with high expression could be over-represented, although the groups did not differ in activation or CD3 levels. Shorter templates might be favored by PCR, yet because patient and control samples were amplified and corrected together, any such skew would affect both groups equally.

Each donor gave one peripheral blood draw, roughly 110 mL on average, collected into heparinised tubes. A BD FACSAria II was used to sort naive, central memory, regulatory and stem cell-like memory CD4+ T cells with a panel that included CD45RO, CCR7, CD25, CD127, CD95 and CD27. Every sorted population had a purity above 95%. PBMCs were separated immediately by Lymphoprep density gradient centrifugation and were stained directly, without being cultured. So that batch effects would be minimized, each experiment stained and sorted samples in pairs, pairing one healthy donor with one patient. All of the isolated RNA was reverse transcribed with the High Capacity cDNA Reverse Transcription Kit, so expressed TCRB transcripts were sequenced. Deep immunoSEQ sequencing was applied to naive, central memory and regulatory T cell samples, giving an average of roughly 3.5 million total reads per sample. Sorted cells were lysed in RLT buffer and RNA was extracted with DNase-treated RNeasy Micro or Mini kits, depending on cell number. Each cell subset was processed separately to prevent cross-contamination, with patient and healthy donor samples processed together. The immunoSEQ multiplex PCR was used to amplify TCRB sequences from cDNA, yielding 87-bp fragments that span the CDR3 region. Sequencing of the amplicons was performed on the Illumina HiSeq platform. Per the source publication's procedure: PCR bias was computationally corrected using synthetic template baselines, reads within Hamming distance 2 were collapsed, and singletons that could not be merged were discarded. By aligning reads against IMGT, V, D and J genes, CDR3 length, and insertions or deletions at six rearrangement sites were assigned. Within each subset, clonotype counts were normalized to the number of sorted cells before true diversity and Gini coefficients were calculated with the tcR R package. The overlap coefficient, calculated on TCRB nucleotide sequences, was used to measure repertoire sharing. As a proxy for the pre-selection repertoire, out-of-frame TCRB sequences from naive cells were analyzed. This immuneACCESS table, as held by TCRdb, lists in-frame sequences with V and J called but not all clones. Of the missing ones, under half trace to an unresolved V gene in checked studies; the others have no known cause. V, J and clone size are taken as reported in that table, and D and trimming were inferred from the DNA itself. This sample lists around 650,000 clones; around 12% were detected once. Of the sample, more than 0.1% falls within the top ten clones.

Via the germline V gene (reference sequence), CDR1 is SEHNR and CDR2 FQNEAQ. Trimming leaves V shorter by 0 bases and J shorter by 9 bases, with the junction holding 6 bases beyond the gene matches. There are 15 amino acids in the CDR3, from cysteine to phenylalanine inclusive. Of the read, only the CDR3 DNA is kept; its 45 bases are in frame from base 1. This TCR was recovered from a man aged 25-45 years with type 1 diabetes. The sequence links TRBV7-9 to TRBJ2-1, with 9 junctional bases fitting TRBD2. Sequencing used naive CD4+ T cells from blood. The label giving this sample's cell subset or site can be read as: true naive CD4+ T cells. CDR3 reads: CASSLATLAGIEQFF. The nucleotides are TGTGCCAGCAGCTTAGCGACCCTAGCGGGGATTGAGCAGTTCTTC.